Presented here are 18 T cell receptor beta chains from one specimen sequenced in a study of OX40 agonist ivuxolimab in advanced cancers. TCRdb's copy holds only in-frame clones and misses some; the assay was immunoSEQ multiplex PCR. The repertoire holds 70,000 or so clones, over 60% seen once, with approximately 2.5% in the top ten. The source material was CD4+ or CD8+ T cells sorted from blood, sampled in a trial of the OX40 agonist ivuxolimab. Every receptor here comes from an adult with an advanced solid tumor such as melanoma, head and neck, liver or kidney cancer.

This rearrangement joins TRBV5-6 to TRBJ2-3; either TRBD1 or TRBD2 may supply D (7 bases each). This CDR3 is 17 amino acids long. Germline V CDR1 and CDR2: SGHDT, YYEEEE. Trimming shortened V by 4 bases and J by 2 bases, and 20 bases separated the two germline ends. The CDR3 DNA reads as TGTGCCAGCAGCAAGGGAGGGGGCGTGAGGGTCACAGATACGCAGTATTTT. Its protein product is CASSKGGGVRVTDTQYF.

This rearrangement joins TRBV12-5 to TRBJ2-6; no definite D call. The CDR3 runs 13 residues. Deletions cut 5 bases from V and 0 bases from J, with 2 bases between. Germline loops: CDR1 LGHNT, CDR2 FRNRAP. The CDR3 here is CASGVSGANVLTF. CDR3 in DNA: TGTGCTAGTGGTGTCTCTGGGGCCAACGTCCTGACTTTC.

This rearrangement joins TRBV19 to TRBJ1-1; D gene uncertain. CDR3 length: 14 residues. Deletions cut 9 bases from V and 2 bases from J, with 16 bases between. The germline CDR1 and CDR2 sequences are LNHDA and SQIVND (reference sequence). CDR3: CASLMSDLNTEAFF. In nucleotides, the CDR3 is TGTGCCAGCCTTATGTCTGACTTAAACACTGAAGCTTTCTTT. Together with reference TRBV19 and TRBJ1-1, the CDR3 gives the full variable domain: DGGITQSPKYLFRKEGQNVTLSCEQNLNHDAMYWYRQDPGQGLRLIYYSQIVNDFQKGDIAEGYSVSREKKESFPLTVTSAQKNPTAFYLCASLMSDLNTEAFFGQGTRLTVV.

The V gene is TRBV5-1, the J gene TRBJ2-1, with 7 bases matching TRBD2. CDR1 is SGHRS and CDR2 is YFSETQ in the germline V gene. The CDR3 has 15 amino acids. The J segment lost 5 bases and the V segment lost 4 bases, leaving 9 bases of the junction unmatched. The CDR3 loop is CASSPRASGDNEQFF. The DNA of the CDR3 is TGCGCCAGCAGCCCCCGGGCTAGCGGAGACAATGAGCAGTTCTTC.

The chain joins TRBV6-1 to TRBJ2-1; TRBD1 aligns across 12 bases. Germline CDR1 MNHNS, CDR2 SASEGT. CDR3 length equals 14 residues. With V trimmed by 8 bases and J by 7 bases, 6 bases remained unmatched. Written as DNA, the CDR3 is TGTGCCAGCGGGGACAGGGGGCTTTCGAATGAGCAGTTCTTC. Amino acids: CASGDRGLSNEQFF.

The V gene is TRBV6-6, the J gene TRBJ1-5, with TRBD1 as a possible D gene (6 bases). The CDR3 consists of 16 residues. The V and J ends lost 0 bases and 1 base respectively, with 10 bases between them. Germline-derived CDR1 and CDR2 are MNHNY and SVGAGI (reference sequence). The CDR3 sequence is CASSYSDSTSNQPQHF. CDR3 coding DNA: TGTGCCAGCAGTTACTCGGACAGTACAAGCAATCAGCCCCAGCATTTT.

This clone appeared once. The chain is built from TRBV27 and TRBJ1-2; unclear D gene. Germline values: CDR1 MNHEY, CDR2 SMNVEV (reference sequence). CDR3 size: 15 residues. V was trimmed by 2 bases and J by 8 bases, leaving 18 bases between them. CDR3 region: CASSLASSAYGGYTF. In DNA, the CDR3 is TGTGCCAGCAGTTTAGCCTCCAGTGCCTATGGCGGCTACACCTTC.

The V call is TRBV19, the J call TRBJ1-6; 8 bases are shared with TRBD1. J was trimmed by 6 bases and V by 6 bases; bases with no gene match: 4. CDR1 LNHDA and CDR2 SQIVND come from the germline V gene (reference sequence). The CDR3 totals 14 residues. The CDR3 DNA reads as TGTGCCAGTAGGGACAGGGCTCTTAATTCACCCCTCCACTTT. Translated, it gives CASRDRALNSPLHF.

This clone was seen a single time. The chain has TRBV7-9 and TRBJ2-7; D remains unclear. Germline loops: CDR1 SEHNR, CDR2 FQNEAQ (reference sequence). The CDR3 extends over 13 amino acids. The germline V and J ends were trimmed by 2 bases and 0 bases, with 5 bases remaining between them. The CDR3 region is CASSLWGSYEQYF. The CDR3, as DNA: TGTGCCAGCAGCTTATGGGGCTCCTACGAGCAGTACTTC.

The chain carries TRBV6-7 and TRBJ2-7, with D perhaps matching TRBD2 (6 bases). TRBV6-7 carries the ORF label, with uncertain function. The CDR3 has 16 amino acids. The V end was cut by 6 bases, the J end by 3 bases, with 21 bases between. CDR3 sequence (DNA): TGTGCCAGCAGCCGACCCCGGGTAGCGGAGTACTACGAGCAGTACTTC. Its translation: CASSRPRVAEYYEQYF.

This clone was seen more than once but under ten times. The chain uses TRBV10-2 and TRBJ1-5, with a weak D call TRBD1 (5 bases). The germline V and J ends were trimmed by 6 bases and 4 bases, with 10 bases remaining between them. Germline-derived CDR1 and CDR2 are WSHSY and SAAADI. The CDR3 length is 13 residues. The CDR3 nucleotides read TGCGCCAGCAGCTGGGGACGGAATCAGCCCCAGCATTTT. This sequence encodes CASSWGRNQPQHF.

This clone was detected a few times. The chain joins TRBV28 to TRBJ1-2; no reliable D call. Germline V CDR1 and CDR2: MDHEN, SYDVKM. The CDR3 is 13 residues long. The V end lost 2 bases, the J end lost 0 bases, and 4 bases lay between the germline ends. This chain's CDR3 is CASSLPTNYGYTF. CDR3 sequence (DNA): TGTGCCAGCAGTTTACCCACTAACTATGGCTACACCTTC.

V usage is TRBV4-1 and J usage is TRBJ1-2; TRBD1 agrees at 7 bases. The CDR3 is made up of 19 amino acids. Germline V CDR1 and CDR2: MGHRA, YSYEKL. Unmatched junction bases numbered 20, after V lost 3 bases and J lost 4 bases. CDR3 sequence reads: CASSHSPHIQGRLGYGYTF. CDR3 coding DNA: TGCGCCAGCAGCCATTCCCCCCACATACAGGGGAGATTGGGCTATGGCTACACCTTC.

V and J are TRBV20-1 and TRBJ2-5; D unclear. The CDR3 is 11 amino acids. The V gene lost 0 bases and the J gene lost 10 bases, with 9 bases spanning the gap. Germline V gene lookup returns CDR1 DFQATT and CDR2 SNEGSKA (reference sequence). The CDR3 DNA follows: TGCAGTGCTAGAGAGGTTCAAAACCAGTACTTC. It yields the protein CSAREVQNQYF.

The CDR3 nucleotides are TGCGCCAGCAGCTTGGAGCACAACTATGGCTACACCTTC. Protein sequence: CASSLEHNYGYTF. The genes are TRBV5-1 and TRBJ1-2; D is unresolved. V shed 0 bases and J shed 2 bases, with 5 bases lying between them. CDR1 SGHRS and CDR2 YFSETQ come from the germline V gene. CDR3 size: 13 residues.

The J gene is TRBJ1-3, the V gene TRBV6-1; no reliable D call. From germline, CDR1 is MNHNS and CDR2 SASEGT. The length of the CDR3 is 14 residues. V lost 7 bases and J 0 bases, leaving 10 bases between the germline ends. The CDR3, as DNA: TGTGCCAGCAAGGTGGACCTCTCTGGAAACACCATATATTTT. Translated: CASKVDLSGNTIYF.

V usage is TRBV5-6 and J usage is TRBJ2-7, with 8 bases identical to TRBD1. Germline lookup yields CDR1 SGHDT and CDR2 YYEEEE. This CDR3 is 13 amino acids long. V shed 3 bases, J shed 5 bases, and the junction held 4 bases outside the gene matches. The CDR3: CASSSDRAHEQYF. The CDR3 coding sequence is TGTGCCAGCAGCTCGGACAGGGCCCACGAGCAGTACTTC.

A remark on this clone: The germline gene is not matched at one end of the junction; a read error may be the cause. This chain's CDR3 is CACRDRMGGTQPQHF. The CDR3 DNA sequence: TGTGCCTGCAGGGACAGGATGGGGGGTACTCAGCCCCAGCATTTT. The V call is TRBV2, the J call TRBJ1-5, with 8 bases fitting TRBD1. Germline V gives CDR1 SNHLY, CDR2 FYNNEI. The CDR3 contains 15 residues.